This T cell receptor (beta chain) stems from a study of PD-1 blockade in mismatch repair-deficient tumors. Background on the study: Patients had 12 mismatch repair-deficient cancer types, all previously treated and progressing. General observations from the study: Tumor-resident clones, often undetectable pretreatment in blood, expanded then contracted after pembrolizumab.

CDR3 size: 15 residues. CDR1 and CDR2 (germline): MNHEY, SVGAGI. V lost 6 bases and J lost 9; bases outside the gene matches: 13. Turning to this clone: Its specificity is unknown.

Clones were read by immunoSEQ multiplex PCR, and TCRdb kept only the in-frame ones, dropping some. Here the sample spans tens of thousands of clones, roughly four fifths being singletons. PCR or immunohistochemistry showed mismatch repair deficiency in every enrolled patient. TCRs were sequenced from a few patients responding to pembrolizumab. V and J are TRBV6-5 and TRBJ2-1, with 8 bases fitting TRBD2. This clonotype originated in an adult with mismatch repair-deficient cancer. The specimen was peripheral blood, collected 2 weeks after starting pembrolizumab. The CDR3 reads CASSRGGYSRGEQFF. As DNA, the CDR3 is TGTGCCAGCAGCCGGGGGGGATATAGCCGCGGTGAGCAGTTCTTC.